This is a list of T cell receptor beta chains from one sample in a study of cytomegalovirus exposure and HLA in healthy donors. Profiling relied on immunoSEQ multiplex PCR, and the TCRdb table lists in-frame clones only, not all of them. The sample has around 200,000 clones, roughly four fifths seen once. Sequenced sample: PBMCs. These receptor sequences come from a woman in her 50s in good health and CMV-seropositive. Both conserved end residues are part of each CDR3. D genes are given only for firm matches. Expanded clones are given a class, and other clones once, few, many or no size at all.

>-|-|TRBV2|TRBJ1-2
CASRSLGSGTNYGYTF
TGTGCCAGCAGATCGCTGGGGAGCGGGACTAACTATGGCTACACCTTC
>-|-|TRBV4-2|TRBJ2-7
CASSQAEGVEQYF
TGTGCCAGCAGCCAAGCCGAGGGTGTCGAGCAGTACTTC
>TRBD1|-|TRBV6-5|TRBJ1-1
CASSVNRGTEAFF
TGTGCCAGCAGTGTAAACAGGGGCACTGAAGCTTTCTTT
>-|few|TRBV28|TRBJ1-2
CASSSRHPTLYGYTF
TGTGCCAGCAGTTCACGACACCCGACCCTGTATGGCTACACCTTC
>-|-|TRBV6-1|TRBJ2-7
CASRKDRLFDEQYF
TGTGCCAGCAGAAAAGACAGACTTTTCGACGAGCAGTACTTC
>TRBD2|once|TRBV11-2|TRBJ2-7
CASSLGRGGQDEQYF
TGTGCCAGCAGCTTGGGGCGGGGGGGCCAGGACGAGCAGTACTTC
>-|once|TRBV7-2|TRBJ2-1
CASSLAGGEQFF
TGTGCCAGCAGCTTAGCGGGGGGAGAGCAGTTCTTC
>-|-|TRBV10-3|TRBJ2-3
CAISAGLDTQYF
TGTGCCATCAGTGCAGGGTTGGATACGCAGTATTTT
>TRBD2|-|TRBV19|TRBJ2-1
CASSTVGLAPNEQFF
TGTGCCAGTAGTACGGTTGGACTAGCCCCAAATGAGCAGTTCTTC
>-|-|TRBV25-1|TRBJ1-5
CASSDPGPNQPQHF
TGTGCCAGCAGTGACCCGGGTCCCAATCAGCCCCAGCATTTT
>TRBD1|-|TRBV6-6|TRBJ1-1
CASTKPPGQGNTEAFF
TGTGCCAGCACCAAACCTCCGGGACAGGGGAACACTGAAGCTTTCTTT
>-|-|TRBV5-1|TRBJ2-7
CASSRGGQGGPSGEQYF
TGCGCCAGCAGCCGGGGCGGTCAGGGGGGACCATCGGGCGAGCAGTACTTC
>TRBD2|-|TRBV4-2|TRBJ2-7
CASSQIYGTSTYEQYF
TGTGCCAGCAGCCAAATTTATGGGACTAGCACCTACGAGCAGTACTTC
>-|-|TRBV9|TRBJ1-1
CASSVEGDGDTEAFF
TGTGCCAGCAGCGTAGAGGGGGATGGGGACACTGAAGCTTTCTTT
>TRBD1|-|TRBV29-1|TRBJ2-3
CSVGTQGVVADTQYF
TGCAGCGTTGGAACCCAGGGGGTAGTGGCAGATACGCAGTATTTT
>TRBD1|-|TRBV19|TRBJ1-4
CASSIGQGAKLFF
TGTGCCAGTAGTATAGGACAGGGAGCAAAACTGTTTTTT
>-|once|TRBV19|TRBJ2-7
CASSPLLGAHEQYF
TGTGCCAGTAGCCCATTATTAGGGGCTCACGAGCAGTACTTC
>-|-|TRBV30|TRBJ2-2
CAWSGTTTGELFF
TGTGCCTGGAGTGGCACAACCACCGGGGAGCTGTTTTTT
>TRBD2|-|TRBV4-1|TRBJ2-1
CASSQGGRLNEQFF
TGCGCCAGCAGCCAGGGGGGGAGGCTTAATGAGCAGTTCTTC
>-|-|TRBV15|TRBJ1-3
CATSPRLGSGNTIYF
TGTGCCACCAGCCCCCGACTAGGCTCTGGAAACACCATATATTTT
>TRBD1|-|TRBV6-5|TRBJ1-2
CASSKDRAVGYTF
TGTGCCAGCAGTAAAGACAGGGCCGTCGGCTACACCTTC
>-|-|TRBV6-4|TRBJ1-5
CASTLSRFNQPQHF
TGTGCCAGCACCCTTTCCAGGTTCAATCAGCCCCAGCATTTT
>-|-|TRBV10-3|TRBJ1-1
CAISDGVNTEAFF
TGTGCCATCAGTGACGGAGTGAACACTGAAGCTTTCTTT
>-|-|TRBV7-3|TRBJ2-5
CASSFRYQETQYF
TGTGCCAGCAGCTTCCGGTACCAAGAGACCCAGTACTTC
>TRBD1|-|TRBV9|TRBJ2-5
CASSVDQGVETQYF
TGTGCCAGCAGCGTAGATCAGGGGGTGGAGACCCAGTACTTC
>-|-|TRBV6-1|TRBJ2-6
CASSELRVMANVLTF
TGTGCCAGCAGTGAACTCCGGGTTATGGCCAACGTCCTGACTTTC
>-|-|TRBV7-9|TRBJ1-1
CASRTGNTEAFF
TGTGCCAGCAGGACGGGAAACACTGAAGCTTTCTTT